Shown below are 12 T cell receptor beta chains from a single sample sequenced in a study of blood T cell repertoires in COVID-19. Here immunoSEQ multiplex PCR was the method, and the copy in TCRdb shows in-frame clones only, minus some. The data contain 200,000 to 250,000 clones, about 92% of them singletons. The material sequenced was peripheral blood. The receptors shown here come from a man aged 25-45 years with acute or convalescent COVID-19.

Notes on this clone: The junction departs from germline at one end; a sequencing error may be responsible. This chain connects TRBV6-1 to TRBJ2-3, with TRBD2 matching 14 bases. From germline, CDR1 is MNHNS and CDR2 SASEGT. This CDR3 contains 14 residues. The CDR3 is CASSEPQGLAGEGF. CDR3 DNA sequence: TGTGCCAGCAGTGAACCGCAGGGACTAGCGGGAGAGGGTTTT.

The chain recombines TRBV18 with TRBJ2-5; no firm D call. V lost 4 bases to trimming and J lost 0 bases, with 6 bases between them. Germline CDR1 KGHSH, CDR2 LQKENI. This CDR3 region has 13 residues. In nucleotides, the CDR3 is TGTGCCAGCTCACAACCCTACCAAGAGACCCAGTACTTC. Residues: CASSQPYQETQYF.

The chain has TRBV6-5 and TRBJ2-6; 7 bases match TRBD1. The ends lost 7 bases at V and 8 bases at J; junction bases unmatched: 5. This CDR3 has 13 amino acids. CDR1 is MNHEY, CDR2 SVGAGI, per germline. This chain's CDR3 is CASTRQGSNVLTF. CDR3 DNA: TGTGCCAGCACAAGACAGGGCTCCAACGTCCTGACTTTC.

Here the CDR3 reads CASRRQGATEAFF. As DNA, the CDR3 is TGTGCCAGCCGCCGACAGGGGGCAACTGAAGCTTTCTTT. This chain uses TRBV6-5 with TRBJ1-1, with 10 bases identical to TRBD1. CDR1 is MNHEY, CDR2 SVGAGI, per germline. The CDR3 contains 13 residues. The V segment lost 8 bases and the J segment 5 bases; nucleotides outside the gene matches: 5.

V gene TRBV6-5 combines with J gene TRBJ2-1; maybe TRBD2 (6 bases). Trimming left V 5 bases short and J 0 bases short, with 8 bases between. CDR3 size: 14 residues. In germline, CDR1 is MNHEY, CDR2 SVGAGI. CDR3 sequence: CASSTRGSYNEQFF. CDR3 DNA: TGTGCCAGCAGTACGCGGGGCTCCTACAATGAGCAGTTCTTC.

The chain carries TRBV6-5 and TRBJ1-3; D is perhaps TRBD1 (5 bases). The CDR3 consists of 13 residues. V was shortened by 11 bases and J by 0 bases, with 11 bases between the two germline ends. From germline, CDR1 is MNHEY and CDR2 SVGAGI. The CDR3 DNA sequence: TGTGCCGGGGGGTTGTTCTCTGGAAACACCATATATTTT. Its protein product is CAGGLFSGNTIYF.

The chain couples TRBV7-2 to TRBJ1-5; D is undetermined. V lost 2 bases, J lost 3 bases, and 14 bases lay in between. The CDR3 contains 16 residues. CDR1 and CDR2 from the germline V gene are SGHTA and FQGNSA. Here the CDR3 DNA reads TGTGCCAGCAGCTTAACTTTTTCGCTTTCCAATCAGCCCCAGCATTTT. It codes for CASSLTFSLSNQPQHF. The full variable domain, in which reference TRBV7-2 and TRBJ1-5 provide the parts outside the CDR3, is GAGVSQSPSNKVTEKGKDVELRCDPISGHTALYWYRQSLGQGLEFLIYFQGNSAPDKSGLPSDRFSAERTGGSVSTLTIQRTQQEDSAVYLCASSLTFSLSNQPQHFGDGTRLSIL.

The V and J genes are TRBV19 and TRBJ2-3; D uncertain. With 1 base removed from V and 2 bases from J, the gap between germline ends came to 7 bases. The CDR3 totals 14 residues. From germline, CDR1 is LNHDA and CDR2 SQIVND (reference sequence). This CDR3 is CASSIVAATDTQYF. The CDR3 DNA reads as TGTGCCAGTAGTATAGTCGCGGCCACAGATACGCAGTATTTT.

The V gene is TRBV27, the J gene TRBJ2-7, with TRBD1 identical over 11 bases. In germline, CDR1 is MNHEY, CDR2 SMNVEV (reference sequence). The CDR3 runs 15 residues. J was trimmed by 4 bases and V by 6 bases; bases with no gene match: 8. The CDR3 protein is CASSPTGTGGYEQYF. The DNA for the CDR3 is TGTGCCAGCAGCCCGACCGGGACAGGGGGGTACGAGCAGTACTTC.

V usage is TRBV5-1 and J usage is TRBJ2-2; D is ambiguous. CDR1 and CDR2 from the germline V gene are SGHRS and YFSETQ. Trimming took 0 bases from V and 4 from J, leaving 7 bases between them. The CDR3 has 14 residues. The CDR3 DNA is TGCGCCAGCAGCTTGGGGAGTGGCACCGGGGAGCTGTTTTTT. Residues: CASSLGSGTGELFF.

The DNA for the CDR3 is TGTGCCAGCAGCTTAGCTGGGACAGGGTCGAACACCTTC. Its translation is CASSLAGTGSNTF. This chain joins TRBV7-8 and TRBJ1-2, with 9 nucleotides matching TRBD1. Germline V gene sequence: CDR1 SGHVS, CDR2 FQNEAQ. Trimming took 0 bases from V and 12 from J; bases not matched to a gene: 5. The CDR3 covers 13 residues.

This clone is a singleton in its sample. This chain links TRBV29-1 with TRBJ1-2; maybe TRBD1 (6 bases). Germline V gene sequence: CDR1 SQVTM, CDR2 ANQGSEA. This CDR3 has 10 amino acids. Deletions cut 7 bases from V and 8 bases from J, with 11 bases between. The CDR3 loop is CSASGEGYTF. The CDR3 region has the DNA TGCAGCGCATCAGGGGAAGGCTACACCTTC.